By sample share, the clone carrying this T cell receptor beta chain is medium-sized. Antigen: not known. This specimen comes from a study of CD8 T cells in ankylosing spondylitis. General study points: Clones tied to disease were said to be significantly enriched in matched ankylosing spondylitis synovial fluid. What seemed typical of ankylosing spondylitis blood was a TCR beta motif built from about eight highly homologous variants. Clones linked to disease, bearing a CD8+ phenotype, were relatively rare in peripheral blood.

The germline V and J ends were trimmed by 4 bases and 3 bases, with 10 bases remaining between them. Germline V gene data show CDR1 as SGHTA and CDR2 as FQGNSA. This CDR3 contains 14 residues. Quantitative molecular-barcoded 5'-RACE generated the TCR beta libraries. TCRdb fed the 5' RACE reads into MiXCR, producing one record per CDR3 protein. The table includes fewer than 500,000 distinct CDR3 sequences, roughly 27% detected once. Sequencing was performed on blood, either unsorted or a sorted T cell fraction (not recorded which). The receptor was isolated from a male donor with ankylosing spondylitis. The V and J genes are TRBV7-2 and TRBJ2-1; D gene uncertain. CDR3 nucleotide sequence: TGTGCCAGCAGCTGGCCAGGTCGCTACAATGAGCAGTTCTTC. It translates to CASSWPGRYNEQFF.